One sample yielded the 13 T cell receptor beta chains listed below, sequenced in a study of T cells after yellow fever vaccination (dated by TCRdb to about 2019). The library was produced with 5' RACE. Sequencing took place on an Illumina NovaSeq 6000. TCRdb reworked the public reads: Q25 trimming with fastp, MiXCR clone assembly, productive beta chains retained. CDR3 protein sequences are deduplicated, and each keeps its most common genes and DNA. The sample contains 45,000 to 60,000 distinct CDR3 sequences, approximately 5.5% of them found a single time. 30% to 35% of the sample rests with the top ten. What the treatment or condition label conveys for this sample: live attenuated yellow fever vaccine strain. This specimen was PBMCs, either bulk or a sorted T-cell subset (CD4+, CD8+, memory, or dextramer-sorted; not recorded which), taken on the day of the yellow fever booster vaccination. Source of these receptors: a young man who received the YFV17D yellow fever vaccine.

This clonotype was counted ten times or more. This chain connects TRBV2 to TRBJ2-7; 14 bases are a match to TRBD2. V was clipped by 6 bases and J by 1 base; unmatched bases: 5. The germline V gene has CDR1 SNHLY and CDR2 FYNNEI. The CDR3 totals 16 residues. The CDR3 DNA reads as TGTGCCAGCAGGGGGGGACTAGCGGGGGCATCCTACGAGCAGTACTTC. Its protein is CASRGGLAGASYEQYF.

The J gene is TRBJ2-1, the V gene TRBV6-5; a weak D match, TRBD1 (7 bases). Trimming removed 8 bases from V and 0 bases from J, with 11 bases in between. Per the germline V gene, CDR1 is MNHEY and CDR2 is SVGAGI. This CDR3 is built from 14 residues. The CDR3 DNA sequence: TGTGCCAGCGGGCGGGACAGCTCCTACAATGAGCAGTTCTTC. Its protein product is CASGRDSSYNEQFF.

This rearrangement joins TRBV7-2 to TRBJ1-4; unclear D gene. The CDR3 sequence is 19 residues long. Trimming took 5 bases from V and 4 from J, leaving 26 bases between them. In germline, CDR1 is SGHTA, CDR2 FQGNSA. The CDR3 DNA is TGTGCCAGCAGCATCCCAGTGGGAAGATCAGAACAAAGTAATGAAAAACTGTTTTTT. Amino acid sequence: CASSIPVGRSEQSNEKLFF.

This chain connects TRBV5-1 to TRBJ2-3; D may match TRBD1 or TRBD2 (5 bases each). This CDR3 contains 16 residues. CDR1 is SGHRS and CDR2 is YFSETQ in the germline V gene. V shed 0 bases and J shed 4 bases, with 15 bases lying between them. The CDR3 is CASSLARDGGPDTQYF. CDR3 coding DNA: TGCGCCAGCAGCTTGGCAAGGGATGGGGGTCCAGATACGCAGTATTTT.

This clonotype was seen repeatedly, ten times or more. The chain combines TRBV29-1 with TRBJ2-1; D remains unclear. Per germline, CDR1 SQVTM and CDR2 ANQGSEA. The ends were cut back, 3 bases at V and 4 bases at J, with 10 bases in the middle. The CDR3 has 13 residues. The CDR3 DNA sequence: TGCAGCGTTGAGCAGAGAAATTACAATGAGCAGTTCTTC. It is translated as CSVEQRNYNEQFF.

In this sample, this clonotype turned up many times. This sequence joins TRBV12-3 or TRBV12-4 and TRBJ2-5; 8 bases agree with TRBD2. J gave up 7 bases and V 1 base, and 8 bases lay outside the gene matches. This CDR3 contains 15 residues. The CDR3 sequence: CASSLGSGVLATQYF. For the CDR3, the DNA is TGTGCCAGCAGTTTAGGTAGCGGGGTCCTAGCGACCCAGTACTTC.

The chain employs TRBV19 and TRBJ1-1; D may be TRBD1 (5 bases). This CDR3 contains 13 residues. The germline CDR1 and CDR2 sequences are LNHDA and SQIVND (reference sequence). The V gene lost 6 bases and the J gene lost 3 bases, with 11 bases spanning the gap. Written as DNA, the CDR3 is TGTGCCAGTAGCATGGGGGGGTACACTGAAGCTTTCTTT. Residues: CASSMGGYTEAFF.

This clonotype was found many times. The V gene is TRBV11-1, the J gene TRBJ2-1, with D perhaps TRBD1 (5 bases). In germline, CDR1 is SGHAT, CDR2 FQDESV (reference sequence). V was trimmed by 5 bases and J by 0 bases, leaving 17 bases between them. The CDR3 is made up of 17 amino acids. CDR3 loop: CASSTPRVRDSYNEQFF. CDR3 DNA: TGTGCCAGCAGCACCCCTCGCGTCAGGGACTCCTACAATGAGCAGTTCTTC.

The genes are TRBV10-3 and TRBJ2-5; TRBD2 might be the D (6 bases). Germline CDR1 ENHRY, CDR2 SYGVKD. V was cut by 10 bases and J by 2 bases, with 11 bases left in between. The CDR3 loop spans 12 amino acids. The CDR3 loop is CATEGLQETQYF. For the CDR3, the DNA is TGTGCCACCGAGGGACTTCAAGAGACCCAGTACTTC.

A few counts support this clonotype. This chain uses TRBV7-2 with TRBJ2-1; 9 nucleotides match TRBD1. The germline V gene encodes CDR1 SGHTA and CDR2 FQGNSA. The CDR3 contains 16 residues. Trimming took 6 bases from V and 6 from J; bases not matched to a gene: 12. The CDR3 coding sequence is TGTGCCAGCAGATCAAGGGGGACAGGGAGGGTCAATGAGCAGTTCTTC. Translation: CASRSRGTGRVNEQFF. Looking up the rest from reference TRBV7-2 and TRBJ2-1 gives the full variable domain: GAGVSQSPSNKVTEKGKDVELRCDPISGHTALYWYRQSLGQGLEFLIYFQGNSAPDKSGLPSDRFSAERTGGSVSTLTIQRTQQEDSAVYLCASRSRGTGRVNEQFFGPGTRLTVL.

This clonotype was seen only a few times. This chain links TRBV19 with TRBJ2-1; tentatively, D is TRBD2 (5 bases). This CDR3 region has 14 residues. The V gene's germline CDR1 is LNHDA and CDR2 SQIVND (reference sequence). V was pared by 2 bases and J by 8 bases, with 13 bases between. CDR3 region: CASSITLGLDEQFF. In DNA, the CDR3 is TGTGCCAGTAGTATAACACTAGGGCTAGATGAGCAGTTCTTC.

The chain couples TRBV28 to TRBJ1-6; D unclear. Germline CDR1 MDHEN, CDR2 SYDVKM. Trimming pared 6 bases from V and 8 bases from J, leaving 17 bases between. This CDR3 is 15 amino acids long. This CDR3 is CASRTAGVGDSPLHF. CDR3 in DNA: TGTGCCAGCAGGACCGCTGGGGTTGGTGATTCACCCCTCCACTTT.

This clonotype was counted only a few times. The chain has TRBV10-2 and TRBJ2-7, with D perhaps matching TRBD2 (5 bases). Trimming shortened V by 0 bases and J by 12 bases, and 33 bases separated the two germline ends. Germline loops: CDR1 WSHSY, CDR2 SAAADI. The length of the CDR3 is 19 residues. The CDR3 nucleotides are TGCGCCAGCAGTGAGTCCATTGGCGGCGGAGGAGCCTTCGGCGGGCCCTCGTACTTC. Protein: CASSESIGGGGAFGGPSYF.